This TCR beta chain was obtained from a study of CD8 T cell repertoires and HIV-1 epitope variants. Study details: Separate wells received one of Twenty-five Gag or Nef variant peptides. An uncultured baseline aliquot held 1M T cells. Study findings and constraints: Most of the nine antigen-specific clonotypes appeared cross-reactive to autologous or escape variants.

Only in-frame clones appear in the TCRdb table, and some are missing; sequencing was by immunoSEQ multiplex PCR. This sample has roughly 7,000 clones, with 65% found just once. With 2 bases removed from V and 2 bases from J, the gap between germline ends came to 10 bases. Germline assignment: CDR1 SNHLY and CDR2 FYNNEI. This CDR3 region has 15 residues. This clone has more than one count but fewer than ten. Its specificity is unknown. The sequence derives from a male donor with HIV. Sequenced material: cultured CD8+ T cells derived from PBMCs. The rearrangement links TRBV2 to TRBJ1-5; D ambiguous. The CDR3 coding sequence is TGTGCCAGCAGTGAAAACGGGGTGGGCAATCAGCCCCAGCATTTT. Its protein product is CASSENGVGNQPQHF.